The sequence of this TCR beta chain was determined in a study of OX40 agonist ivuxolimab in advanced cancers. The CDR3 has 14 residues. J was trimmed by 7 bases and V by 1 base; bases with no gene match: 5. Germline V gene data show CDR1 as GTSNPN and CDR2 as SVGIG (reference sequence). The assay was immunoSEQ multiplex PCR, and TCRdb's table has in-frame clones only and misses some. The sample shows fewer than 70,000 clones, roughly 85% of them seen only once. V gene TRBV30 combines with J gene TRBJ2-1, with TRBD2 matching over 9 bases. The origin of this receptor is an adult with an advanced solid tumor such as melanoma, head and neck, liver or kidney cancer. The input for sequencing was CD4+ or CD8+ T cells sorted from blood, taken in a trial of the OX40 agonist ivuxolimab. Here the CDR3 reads CAWSGTSVRNEQFF. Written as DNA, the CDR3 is TGTGCCTGGAGTGGGACTAGCGTTAGGAATGAGCAGTTCTTC.